This entry describes one TCR beta chain. This table comes from immunoSEQ multiplex PCR, and its TCRdb copy is limited to in-frame clones, with some not included. The data contain approximately 670,000 clones, just under 90% of them seen just once; the ten biggest clones take up 0.2% to 0.3%. This record comes from a study of blood T cell repertoires in COVID-19. At the level of the study: Acute and convalescent COVID-19 specimens originated in the United States, Italy and Spain. Nucleic acid was either cDNA or gDNA, and it came from T cells, B-cell-depleted T cells, or PBMCs.

The V gene's germline CDR1 is MNHEY and CDR2 SVGAGI. The V and J ends lost 6 bases and 1 base respectively, with 12 bases between them. The length of the CDR3 is 14 residues. The J gene is TRBJ1-1, the V gene TRBV6-5; possible D gene TRBD1, 5 bases. This sequence originates from a woman under 30 with acute or convalescent COVID-19. Sequencing was performed on peripheral blood. This chain's CDR3 is CASRTRQTNTEAFF. The DNA of the CDR3 is TGTGCCAGCAGAACGAGACAGACGAACACTGAAGCTTTCTTT.